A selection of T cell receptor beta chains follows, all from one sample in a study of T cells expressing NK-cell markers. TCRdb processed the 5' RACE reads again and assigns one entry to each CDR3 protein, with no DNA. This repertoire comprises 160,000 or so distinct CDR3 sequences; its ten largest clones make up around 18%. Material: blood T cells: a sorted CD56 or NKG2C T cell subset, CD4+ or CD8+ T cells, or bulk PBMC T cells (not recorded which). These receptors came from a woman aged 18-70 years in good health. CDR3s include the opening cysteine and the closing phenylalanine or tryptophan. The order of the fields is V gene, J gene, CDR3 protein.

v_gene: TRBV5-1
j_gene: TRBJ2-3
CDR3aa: CASSLAGTSGSTDTQYF

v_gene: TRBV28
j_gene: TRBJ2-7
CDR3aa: CAIGGTSGTYEQYF

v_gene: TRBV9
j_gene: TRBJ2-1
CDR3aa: CASSARTSGTYNEQFF

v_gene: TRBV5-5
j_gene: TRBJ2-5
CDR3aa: CASSLDIGTETQYF

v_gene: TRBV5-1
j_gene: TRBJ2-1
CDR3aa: CASSRGTRYNEQFF

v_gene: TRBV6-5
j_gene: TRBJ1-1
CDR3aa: CASSYSSWTGTTEAFF

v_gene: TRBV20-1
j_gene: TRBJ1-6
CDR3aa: CSAIRGAGNSPLHF

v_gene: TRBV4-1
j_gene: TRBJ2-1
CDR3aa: CASSQGGTSYNEQFF

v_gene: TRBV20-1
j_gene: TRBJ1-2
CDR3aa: CSAHSGGNYGYTF

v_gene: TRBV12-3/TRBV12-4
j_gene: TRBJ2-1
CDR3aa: CASRGDRGNYNEQFF

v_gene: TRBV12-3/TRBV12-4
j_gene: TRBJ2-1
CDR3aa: CASSLLESVHEQFF

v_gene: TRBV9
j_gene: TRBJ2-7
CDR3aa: CASSVLGSSNEQYF

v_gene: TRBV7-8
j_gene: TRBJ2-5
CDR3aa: CASSLRVRGEYQETQYF

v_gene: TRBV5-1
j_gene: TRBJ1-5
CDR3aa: CASSPGRGANQPQHF

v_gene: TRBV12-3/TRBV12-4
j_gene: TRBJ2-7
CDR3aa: CASSRDSYEQYF

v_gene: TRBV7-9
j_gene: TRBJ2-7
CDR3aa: CASSLRDIGLGEQYF

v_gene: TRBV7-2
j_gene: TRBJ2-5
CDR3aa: CASSQGYRGQETQYF

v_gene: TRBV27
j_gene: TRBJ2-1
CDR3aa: CASSTLGASRNEQFF

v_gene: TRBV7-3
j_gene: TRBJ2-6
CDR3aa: CASSFRRGSLSSGANVLTF

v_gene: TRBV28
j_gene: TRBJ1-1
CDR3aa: CASSLYEVSNTEAFF

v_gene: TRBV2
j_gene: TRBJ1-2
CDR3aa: CASSGQWGGDYGYTF

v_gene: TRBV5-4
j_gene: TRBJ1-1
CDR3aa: CASSLELGNTEAFF

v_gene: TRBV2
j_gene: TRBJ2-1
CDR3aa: CASSVEREEQFF